Here is one TCR beta chain with its context. This CDR3 spans 12 amino acids. Germline V CDR1 and CDR2: MNHEY, SMNVEV (reference sequence). V was clipped by 5 bases and J by 6 bases; unmatched bases: 3. The sample originates from a study of CD8 T cells in Susac syndrome. RNA totalling about 0.5 to 1 ug underwent reverse transcription with random hexamers. TCRdb used MiXCR to reprocess the immunoSEQ multiplex PCR reads, holding one entry per CDR3 protein. Of fewer than 140,000 distinct CDR3 sequences listed, approximately 95% are singletons. Sequenced material: CD8+ T cells from PBMCs. This TCR was recovered from a human donor with Susac syndrome. The J gene is TRBJ2-7, the V gene TRBV27, with 8 bases matching TRBD2. For the CDR3, the DNA is TGTGCCAGCAGTCCGGGGGGGACCGAGCAGTACTTC. This gives the protein CASSPGGTEQYF.